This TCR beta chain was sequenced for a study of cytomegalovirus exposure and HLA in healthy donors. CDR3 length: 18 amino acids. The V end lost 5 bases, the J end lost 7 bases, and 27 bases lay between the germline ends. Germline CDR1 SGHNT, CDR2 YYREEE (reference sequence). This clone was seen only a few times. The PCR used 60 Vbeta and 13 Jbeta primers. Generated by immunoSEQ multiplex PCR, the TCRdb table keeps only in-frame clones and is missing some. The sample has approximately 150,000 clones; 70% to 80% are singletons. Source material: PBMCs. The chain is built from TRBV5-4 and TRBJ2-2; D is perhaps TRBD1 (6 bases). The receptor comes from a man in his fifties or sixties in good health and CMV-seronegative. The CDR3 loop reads CASSLTIRTALSGGELFF. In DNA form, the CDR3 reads TGTGCCAGCAGTCTTACCATTCGGACAGCCCTTTCCGGCGGGGAGCTGTTTTTT. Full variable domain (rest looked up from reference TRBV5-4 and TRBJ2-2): ETGVTQSPTHLIKTRGQQVTLRCSSQSGHNTVSWYQQALGQGPQFIFQYYREEENGRGNFPPRFSGLQFPNYSSELNVNALELDDSALYLCASSLTIRTALSGGELFFGEGSRLTVL.